This T cell receptor (beta chain) derives from a study of CD4+ T cells in melanoma. Study-level findings and limits: A reported correlation linked neoantigen-specific CD4+ T cells to CD8+, macrophage and B cell function.

Note on this clone: Its antigen is unknown.

Sequenced by immunoSEQ multiplex PCR; TCRdb stores in-frame clones only, minus some. The table records 40,000 to 50,000 clones, nearly 90% of them present only once. The TCR was taken from a human donor with melanoma. The source material was peripheral blood.

The DNA for the CDR3 is TGTGCCAGCAGTGGACGGGCCCTAAGCTCCTACGAGCAGTACTTC. This gives the protein CASSGRALSSYEQYF. The chain joins TRBV28 to TRBJ2-7; no clear D. Germline V CDR1 and CDR2: MDHEN, SYDVKM. This CDR3 region has 15 residues. V lost 5 bases and J 0 bases, leaving 14 bases between the germline ends.